The 3 T cell receptor beta chains presented below share a single source sample, sequenced in a study of blood T cell repertoires in COVID-19. Sequencing was performed with immunoSEQ multiplex PCR; in TCRdb, only in-frame clones are kept and a portion is missing. Here the sample spans fewer than 250,000 clones, about 88% being singletons. Material for sequencing was peripheral blood. The source of these receptors is a woman between 40 and 55 years old with acute or convalescent COVID-19.

The chain couples TRBV2 to TRBJ1-3, with unresolved D. Germline-derived CDR1 and CDR2 are SNHLY and FYNNEI. The CDR3 extends over 15 amino acids. The ends were cut back, 6 bases at V and 0 bases at J, with 12 bases in the middle. CDR3 loop: CASSAREGSGNTIYF. The DNA for the CDR3 is TGTGCCAGCAGCGCGAGAGAGGGCTCTGGAAACACCATATATTTT.

V is TRBV4-1 and J is TRBJ2-7, with 7 positions matching TRBD1. The CDR3 totals 14 residues. The germline gives CDR1 MGHRA, CDR2 YSYEKL. V lost 1 base and J lost 5; bases outside the gene matches: 5. The CDR3 reads CASSQVGTVDEQYV. Written as DNA, the CDR3 is TGCGCCAGCAGCCAAGTGGGGACAGTAGACGAGCAGTACGTC.

The V gene is TRBV5-1, the J gene TRBJ2-7; possible D gene TRBD2, 5 bases. Trimming removed 0 bases from V and 6 bases from J, with 13 bases in between. The length of the CDR3 is 14 residues. Germline V gene data show CDR1 as SGHRS and CDR2 as YFSETQ. The CDR3 spells CASSLGRGGLEQYV. DNA for the CDR3: TGCGCCAGCAGCTTGGGCAGAGGAGGACTCGAGCAGTACGTC.